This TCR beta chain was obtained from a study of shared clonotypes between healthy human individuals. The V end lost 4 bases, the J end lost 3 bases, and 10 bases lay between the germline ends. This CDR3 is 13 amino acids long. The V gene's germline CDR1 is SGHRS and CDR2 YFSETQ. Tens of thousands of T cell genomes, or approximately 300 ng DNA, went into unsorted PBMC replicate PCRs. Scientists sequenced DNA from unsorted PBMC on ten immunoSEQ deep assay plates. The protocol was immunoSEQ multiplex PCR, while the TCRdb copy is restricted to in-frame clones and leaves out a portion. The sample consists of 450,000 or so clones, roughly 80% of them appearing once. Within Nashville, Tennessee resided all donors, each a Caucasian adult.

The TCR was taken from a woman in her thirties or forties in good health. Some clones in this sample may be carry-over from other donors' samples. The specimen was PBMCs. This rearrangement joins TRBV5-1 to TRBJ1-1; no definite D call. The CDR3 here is CASSLQTDTEAFF. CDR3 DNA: TGCGCCAGCAGCCTACAGACTGACACTGAAGCTTTCTTT.